The 30 T cell receptor beta chains below were found in one sample sequenced in a study of T cell repertoires in aging, cancer and after chemotherapy. Rearranged V-D-J TRB sequences were amplified with a mixed TRB-A/B primer pool. TCRdb ran MiXCR on the multiplex PCR reads and lists one entry per CDR3 protein. Among 2,000 to 3,000 distinct CDR3 sequences listed, just under 60% were seen once. TCR beta rearrangements were amplified from peripheral blood genomic DNA. The sample comprised blood. The receptors stem from a human donor with a blood cancer.

The chain recombines TRBV19 with TRBJ1-2; no clear D gene. Deletions cut 6 bases from V and 5 bases from J, with 13 bases between. The CDR3 spans 13 residues. CDR1 and CDR2 (germline): LNHDA, SQIVND (reference sequence). CDR3 residues: CASRGSATYGYTF. The CDR3 DNA is TGTGCCAGTAGAGGCTCTGCCACATATGGCTACACCTTC.

The V call is TRBV29-1, the J call TRBJ1-2, with TRBD1 as a possible D gene (5 bases). Trimming stripped 6 bases from V and 4 bases from J, with 9 bases between. This CDR3 has 11 residues. The V gene's germline CDR1 is SQVTM and CDR2 ANQGSEA. The CDR3 here is CSVDDSYGYTF. CDR3 DNA sequence: TGCAGCGTAGATGACAGCTATGGCTACACCTTC.

This clonotype was recorded only once. One end of the junction does not line up with germline, which may come from a read error. This chain's CDR3 is CASSFRDRGHEQYF. DNA of the CDR3: TGTGCCAGTAGTTTCCGGGACAGGGGCCACGAGCAGTACTTC. V usage is TRBV6-5 and J usage is TRBJ2-7; 10 nucleotides agree with TRBD1. This CDR3 has 14 amino acids. CDR1 and CDR2 from the germline V gene are MNHEY and SVGAGI.

Comment on this clonotype: The junction departs from the called germline gene at one end, perhaps through a read error. The chain joins TRBV19 to TRBJ1-4, with 7 positions matching TRBD1. This CDR3 comprises 14 residues. Looked up from germline, CDR1 is LNHDA and CDR2 is SQIVND (reference sequence). DNA of the CDR3: TGTGCCATTAGTACCCGAGGACAGGCTGAAAAACTGTTTTTT. Translating it yields CAISTRGQAEKLFF.

This clonotype was found a few times. The J gene is TRBJ1-1, the V gene TRBV30; D is unresolved. The V end lost 0 bases, the J end lost 8 bases, and 7 bases lay between the germline ends. Germline-derived CDR1 and CDR2 are GTSNPN and SVGIG (reference sequence). The CDR3 length is 11 residues. The CDR3 here is CAWSVYGEAFF. CDR3 DNA: TGTGCCTGGAGTGTATATGGGGAAGCTTTCTTT.

The table lists this clonotype with a count of one. The chain joins TRBV5-6 to TRBJ2-7, with no clear D. Germline V gives CDR1 SGHDT, CDR2 YYEEEE. The CDR3 is 15 residues long. Between the trimmed V and J ends, which lost 1 base and 6 bases, there was a span of 17 bases. The CDR3 is CASSLLVKPRIEQYF. As DNA, the CDR3 is TGTGCCAGCAGCTTGCTGGTTAAACCCAGGATCGAGCAGTACTTC.

The genes are TRBV19 and TRBJ2-7; tentatively, D is TRBD1 (6 bases). The CDR3 totals 14 residues. Deletions cut 4 bases from V and 3 bases from J, with 13 bases between. Germline V lookup: CDR1 LNHDA, CDR2 SQIVND (reference sequence). The CDR3 protein is CASSKETGYYEQYF. The CDR3 DNA reads as TGTGCCAGTAGTAAAGAGACAGGCTACTACGAGCAGTACTTC.

The V and J genes are TRBV6-5 and TRBJ2-7, with D uncertain. In germline, CDR1 is MNHEY, CDR2 SVGAGI. Trimming pared 6 bases from V and 0 bases from J, leaving 9 bases between. This CDR3 spans 13 amino acids. CDR3 coding DNA: TGTGCCAGCAGACCAGGACCCTCCTACGAGCAGTACTTC. It is translated as CASRPGPSYEQYF.

The genes are TRBV12-3 or TRBV12-4 and TRBJ1-2; a weak D match, TRBD1 (6 bases). The CDR3 is 12 amino acids. V was shortened by 4 bases and J by 4 bases, with 7 bases between the two germline ends. CDR3 protein: CASSSQGYGYTF. The CDR3 DNA is TGTGCCAGCAGTTCACAGGGCTATGGCTACACCTTC.

This clonotype was seen a few times. The chain joins TRBV12-3 or TRBV12-4 to TRBJ2-7; 14 bases fit TRBD2. The CDR3 consists of 14 residues. V shed 5 bases and J 4 bases; nucleotides not matched to a gene: 1. CDR3 amino acids: CASSRLAGGYEQYF. Here the CDR3 DNA reads TGTGCCAGCAGTCGACTAGCGGGAGGGTACGAGCAGTACTTC.

This chain connects TRBV5-6 to TRBJ2-2; D is perhaps TRBD2 (5 bases). V was trimmed by 6 bases and J by 5 bases, leaving 14 bases between them. Germline CDR1 reads SGHDT; CDR2 reads YYEEEE. CDR3 length: 14 residues. The CDR3 DNA reads as TGTGCCAGCAATGCGGGCCTGGGAACCGGGGAGCTGTTTTTT. Its protein is CASNAGLGTGELFF.

Concerning this clonotype itself: Given the absence of the conserved phenylalanine or tryptophan at the CDR3 end, a read error is likely. The chain has TRBV5-6 and TRBJ2-1; D uncertain. Trimming removed 5 bases at V and 8 bases at J, with 14 bases between. The CDR3 length is 13 residues. CDR1 and CDR2 from the germline V gene are SGHDT and YYEEEE. This chain's CDR3 is CASSPLESYEQFL. For the CDR3, the DNA is TGTGCCAGCAGTCCTTTGGAGAGTTATGAGCAGTTCTTA.

The V call is TRBV29-1, the J call TRBJ2-6; tentatively, D is TRBD1 (5 bases). CDR1 is SQVTM, CDR2 ANQGSEA, per germline. The CDR3 loop spans 14 amino acids. V lost 7 bases to trimming and J lost 0 bases, with 10 bases between them. Here the CDR3 reads CSAQTASGANVLTF. The CDR3 DNA reads TGCAGCGCACAGACAGCCTCTGGGGCCAACGTCCTGACTTTC.

The chain combines TRBV5-6 with TRBJ1-2; a possible D gene is TRBD1 (5 bases). V lost 1 base to trimming and J lost 8 bases, with 18 bases between them. This CDR3 contains 15 residues. The V gene's germline CDR1 is SGHDT and CDR2 YYEEEE. The DNA for the CDR3 is TGTGCCAGCAGCTTGTCAGCGACAGCGCGTAAAGGCTACACCTTC. Translating it yields CASSLSATARKGYTF.

This sequence joins TRBV6-5 and TRBJ2-5; TRBD2 matches at 8 bases. Germline loops: CDR1 MNHEY, CDR2 SVGAGI. V shed 5 bases, J shed 3 bases, and the junction held 11 bases outside the gene matches. The CDR3 length is 16 residues. The CDR3 loop reads CASSPPRGRLEETQYF. DNA for the CDR3: TGTGCCAGCAGTCCTCCGCGCGGGAGGCTGGAAGAGACCCAGTACTTC.

This clonotype appeared a few times. This chain links TRBV12-3 or TRBV12-4 with TRBJ2-3, with 9 bases fitting TRBD2. With V trimmed by 1 base and J by 6 bases, 8 bases remained unmatched. The CDR3 is made up of 16 amino acids. CDR3 sequence reads: CASSLVVRGGRDTQYF. Here the CDR3 DNA reads TGTGCCAGCAGTTTAGTAGTGCGGGGGGGGCGTGATACGCAGTATTTT.

The chain is built from TRBV7-6 and TRBJ2-7; no reliable D call. The V gene's germline CDR1 is SGHVS and CDR2 FNYEAQ. The CDR3 has 12 amino acids. V was pared by 4 bases and J by 7 bases, with 11 bases between. CDR3 region: CASSYPLGEQYF. The CDR3 bases are TGTGCCAGCAGCTATCCCCTGGGGGAGCAGTACTTC.

The gene calls are TRBV6-5 and TRBJ1-5; unclear D gene. From germline, CDR1 is MNHEY and CDR2 SVGAGI. The V end lost 4 bases, the J end lost 2 bases, and 9 bases lay between the germline ends. CDR3 length equals 14 residues. The CDR3 loop is CASSLFFRNQPQHF. Here the CDR3 DNA reads TGTGCCAGCAGTTTATTTTTCCGCAATCAGCCCCAGCATTTT.

This clonotype is medium-sized. This chain connects TRBV6-5 to TRBJ2-5, with TRBD1 identical over 11 bases. The junction had 10 bases not matched to a gene; V was cut back by 0 bases and J by 7 bases. Germline CDR1 is MNHEY and CDR2 is SVGAGI. This CDR3 has 17 amino acids. The CDR3 spells CASSYSALGQGATTQYF. The CDR3 DNA sequence: TGTGCCAGCAGTTACTCGGCCCTCGGACAGGGGGCTACGACCCAGTACTTC.

Of note for this clonotype: At one of its ends the junction is not consistent with the germline gene, which may arise from a read error. This sequence joins TRBV6-5 and TRBJ2-1; 9 nucleotides line up with TRBD1. Germline V CDR1 and CDR2: MNHEY, SVGAGI. This CDR3 has 17 amino acids. For the CDR3, the DNA is TGTGCCATCAGTGGGCAAGTGGACAGGGGCGCCTACAATGAGCAGTTCTTC. Its protein product is CAISGQVDRGAYNEQFF.

This chain joins TRBV19 and TRBJ1-1; the match to TRBD1 covers 8 bases. The CDR3 spans 15 residues. Trimming removed 5 bases from V and 1 base from J; junction bases left unmatched: 6. The germline gives CDR1 LNHDA, CDR2 SQIVND (reference sequence). The CDR3 region is CASSSTQGANTEAFF. DNA of the CDR3: TGTGCCAGTAGTTCGACTCAGGGGGCGAACACTGAAGCTTTCTTT.

Of note for this clonotype: Germline is not matched at one junction end, which may reflect a read error. This chain connects TRBV6-4 to TRBJ2-2; D is ambiguous. This CDR3 is built from 14 residues. Germline V gives CDR1 MRHNA, CDR2 SNTAGT. The CDR3 here is CASSYSWASGELFF. The CDR3 DNA sequence: TGTGCCAGCAGTTACTCGTGGGCCTCAGGGGAGCTGTTTTTT.

V gene TRBV6-5 combines with J gene TRBJ1-2; 8 positions match TRBD1. CDR3 length: 12 residues. Germline lookup yields CDR1 MNHEY and CDR2 SVGAGI. The J segment lost 6 bases and the V segment lost 5 bases, leaving 2 bases of the junction unmatched. The CDR3 DNA follows: TGTGCCAGCAGTGACAGGGGTAATGGCTACACCTTC. Protein product: CASSDRGNGYTF.

V gene TRBV19 combines with J gene TRBJ2-3, with D tentatively TRBD1 (5 bases). The CDR3 contains 15 residues. The germline V and J ends were trimmed by 8 bases and 2 bases, with 17 bases remaining between them. Germline CDR1 is LNHDA and CDR2 is SQIVND (reference sequence). The CDR3, as DNA: TGTGCCAGTCGGTATCGGTCAGGGCACACAGATACGCAGTATTTT. This encodes CASRYRSGHTDTQYF.

This clonotype was seen a few times. The chain has TRBV6-5 and TRBJ1-6, with D uncertain. V was shortened by 4 bases and J by 7 bases, with 5 bases between the two germline ends. Germline CDR1 reads MNHEY; CDR2 reads SVGAGI. CDR3 length equals 12 residues. Here the CDR3 DNA reads TGTGCCAGCAGTTGGTGGAATTCACCCCTCCACTTT. It is translated as CASSWWNSPLHF.

This clonotype was observed a handful of times. The genes are TRBV5-6 and TRBJ2-5; 7 nucleotides align to TRBD1. Per the germline V gene, CDR1 is SGHDT and CDR2 is YYEEEE. The V gene end was trimmed by 4 bases and the J gene end by 4 bases; junction bases not matched to a gene: 7. CDR3 length equals 14 residues. CDR3 amino acids: CASSLWTGPETQYF. The CDR3 DNA follows: TGTGCCAGCAGCCTATGGACAGGCCCAGAGACCCAGTACTTC.

The table lists this clonotype with a count of one. The gene calls are TRBV15 and TRBJ1-4; D remains unclear. The V gene's germline CDR1 is LNHNV and CDR2 YYDKDF (reference sequence). The CDR3 is 15 residues long. The V end was cut by 3 bases, the J end by 8 bases, with 16 bases between. This chain's CDR3 is CATSSEGYPGEKLFF. As DNA, the CDR3 is TGTGCCACCAGCAGCGAGGGTTACCCCGGGGAAAAACTGTTTTTT.

The chain is built from TRBV29-1 and TRBJ2-7; 11 bases match TRBD2. V gave up 8 bases and J gave up 2 bases; unmatched junction bases: 2. The CDR3 length is 12 residues. Germline V gene data show CDR1 as SQVTM and CDR2 as ANQGSEA. CDR3 coding DNA: TGCAGCATAGCGGGGGGGACCTACGAGCAGTACTTC. As protein: CSIAGGTYEQYF.

This clonotype was recorded once. The chain has TRBV30 and TRBJ2-7; D may be TRBD2 (7 bases). V was shortened by 0 bases and J by 4 bases, with 10 bases between the two germline ends. The CDR3 sequence is 13 residues long. Germline values: CDR1 GTSNPN, CDR2 SVGIG (reference sequence). The CDR3 reads CAWSVQGLYEQYF. In DNA form, the CDR3 reads TGTGCCTGGAGTGTACAGGGACTATACGAGCAGTACTTC.

This chain links TRBV5-6 with TRBJ2-5; no reliable D call. This CDR3 has 12 residues. The V end was cut by 0 bases, the J end by 7 bases, with 7 bases between. The germline CDR1 and CDR2 sequences are SGHDT and YYEEEE. The CDR3 sequence is CASSLASRTQYF. The DNA of the CDR3 is TGTGCCAGCAGCTTGGCCAGCAGGACCCAGTACTTC.